The 8 T cell receptor beta chains listed next were all sequenced from one sample in a study of blood T cell repertoires in COVID-19 (dated by TCRdb to the early 2020s). The method behind the library was the immunoSEQ multiplex PCR assay. The table was pulled from immuneACCESS by TCRdb, which kept in-frame rearrangements only. Such tables lose some clones; where checked, under half of the loss comes from unresolved V genes, and the rest has no known cause. The sample table holds fewer than 300,000 clones, of which roughly 93% were seen once. The top ten clonotypes cover under 3% of the sample. The specimen sequenced was PBMCs or T cells enriched from blood (not recorded which). These receptors were collected from a woman between 40 and 50 years old with acute COVID-19.

V and J are TRBV10-3 and TRBJ2-6; TRBD1 aligns across 10 bases. With V trimmed by 6 bases and J by 2 bases, 7 bases remained unmatched. Per the germline V gene, CDR1 is ENHRY and CDR2 is SYGVKD. There are 17 residues in the CDR3. The CDR3 sequence: CAIRPGQGTPGANVLTF. In DNA, the CDR3 is TGTGCCATCAGGCCGGGACAGGGGACGCCTGGGGCCAACGTCCTGACTTTC.

The chain couples TRBV14 to TRBJ2-7, with no clear D. The ends were cut back, 1 base at V and 0 bases at J, with 4 bases in the middle. Germline CDR1 reads SGHDN; CDR2 reads FVKESK. This CDR3 is built from 13 residues. The CDR3 sequence is CASSQASSYEQYF. The CDR3 region has the DNA TGTGCCAGCAGCCAAGCCTCCTCCTACGAGCAGTACTTC.

This clone was seen once. V gene TRBV7-9 combines with J gene TRBJ1-2, with a possible D match to TRBD1 (6 bases). CDR1 is SEHNR, CDR2 FQNEAQ, per germline (reference sequence). V was pared by 0 bases and J by 4 bases, with 12 bases between. The CDR3 consists of 15 residues. The CDR3 sequence is CASSLAKGDPYGYTF. In DNA form, the CDR3 reads TGTGCCAGCAGCTTAGCGAAGGGGGATCCCTATGGCTACACCTTC.

The chain recombines TRBV19 with TRBJ2-7; no firm D call. Deletions cut 8 bases from V and 2 bases from J, with 19 bases between. Germline values: CDR1 LNHDA, CDR2 SQIVND (reference sequence). This CDR3 has 15 amino acids. The CDR3 loop is CASSSGSTWTYEQYF. CDR3 nucleotides: TGTGCCAGTTCGTCCGGGTCGACCTGGACCTACGAGCAGTACTTC.

The genes are TRBV30 and TRBJ2-5, with TRBD2 identical over 11 bases. With 5 bases clipped from V and 7 bases from J, the junction kept 9 bases outside the gene matches. The V gene's germline CDR1 is GTSNPN and CDR2 SVGIG (reference sequence). This CDR3 has 14 amino acids. The CDR3 DNA reads TGTGCCTGGTCCGGGGGCGGACTAGCGGGGACCCAGTACTTC. It translates to CAWSGGGLAGTQYF.

The chain joins TRBV7-9 to TRBJ2-5; TRBD2 might be the D (5 bases). The CDR3 consists of 13 residues. Germline assignment: CDR1 SEHNR and CDR2 FQNEAQ (reference sequence). Trimming shortened V by 1 base and J by 5 bases, and 8 bases separated the two germline ends. The CDR3 nucleotides read TGTGCCAGCAGCTTAGTCGGGATGGAGACCCAGTACTTC. Its translation: CASSLVGMETQYF.

The chain is built from TRBV5-6 and TRBJ1-5, with D unclear. V lost 0 bases, J lost 0 bases, and 7 bases lay in between. Germline V CDR1 and CDR2: SGHDT, YYEEEE. The CDR3 extends over 15 amino acids. The CDR3 loop reads CASSLGVNSNQPQHF. As DNA, the CDR3 is TGTGCCAGCAGCTTGGGCGTAAATAGCAATCAGCCCCAGCATTTT. Looking up the rest from reference TRBV5-6 and TRBJ1-5 gives the full variable domain: DAGVTQSPTHLIKTRGQQVTLRCSPKSGHDTVSWYQQALGQGPQFIFQYYEEEERQRGNFPDRFSGHQFPNYSSELNVNALLLGDSALYLCASSLGVNSNQPQHFGDGTRLSIL.

Only one count was recorded for this clone. The chain uses TRBV5-6 and TRBJ2-5; D may be TRBD2 (6 bases). V lost 5 bases to trimming and J lost 4 bases, with 12 bases between them. Germline-derived CDR1 and CDR2 are SGHDT and YYEEEE. CDR3 size: 13 residues. The CDR3 DNA sequence: TGTGCCAGCAGGGAGGGAAGCAGAGAGACCCAGTACTTC. This translates into CASREGSRETQYF.